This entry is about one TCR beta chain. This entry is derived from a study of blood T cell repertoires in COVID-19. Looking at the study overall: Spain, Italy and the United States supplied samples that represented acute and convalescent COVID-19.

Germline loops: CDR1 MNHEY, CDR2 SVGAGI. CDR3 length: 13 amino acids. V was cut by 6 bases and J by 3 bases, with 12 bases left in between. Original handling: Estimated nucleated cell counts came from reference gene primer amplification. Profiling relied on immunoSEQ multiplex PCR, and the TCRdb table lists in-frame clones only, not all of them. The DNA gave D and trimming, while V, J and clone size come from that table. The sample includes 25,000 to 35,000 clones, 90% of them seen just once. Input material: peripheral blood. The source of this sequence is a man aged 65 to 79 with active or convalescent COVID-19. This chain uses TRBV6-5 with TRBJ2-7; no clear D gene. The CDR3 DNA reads TGTGCCAGCAGCTCCTCGTCGGGCTACGAGCAGTACTTC. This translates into CASSSSSGYEQYF.